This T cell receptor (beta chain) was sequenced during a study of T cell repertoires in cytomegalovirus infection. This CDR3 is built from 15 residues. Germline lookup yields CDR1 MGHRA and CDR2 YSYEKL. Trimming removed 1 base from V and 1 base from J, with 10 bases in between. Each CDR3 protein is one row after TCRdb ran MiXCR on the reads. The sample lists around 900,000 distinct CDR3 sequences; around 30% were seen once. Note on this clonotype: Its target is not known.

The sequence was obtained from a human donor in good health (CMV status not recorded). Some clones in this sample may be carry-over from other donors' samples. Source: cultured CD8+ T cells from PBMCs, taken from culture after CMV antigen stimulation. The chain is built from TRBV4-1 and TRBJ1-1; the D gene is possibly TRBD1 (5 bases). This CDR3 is CASSQGGETNTEAFF. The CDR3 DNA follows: TGCGCCAGCAGCCAAGGGGGGGAAACGAACACTGAAGCTTTCTTT.